Given below is one T cell receptor (beta chain) in context. This entry comes from a study of regulatory T cells in long-lasting Graves disease. Investigators prepared the TCR beta libraries by applying iRepertoire HTBI primers and Arm-PCR of CDR3 regions. TCRdb passed the multiplex PCR reads through MiXCR, listing each CDR3 protein once. The top ten clones hold 12% of a sample with roughly 610,000 distinct CDR3 sequences, roughly a sixth of them seen once. This CDR3 spans 14 amino acids. V dropped 5 bases and J dropped 0 bases, with 11 bases sitting between them. CDR1 and CDR2 from the germline V gene are MNHEY and SVGAGI. Time point defined: newly diagnosed GD, antithyroid drugs for less than 3 months. RNA isolated from PBMCs was used to make the TCR library. The same sample was also used in a study of T cells in Graves' hyperthyroidism and ophthalmopathy.

This chain uses TRBV6-5 with TRBJ2-7, with TRBD2 as a possible D gene (5 bases). The material sequenced was peripheral blood mononuclear cells (PBMCs), taken at new diagnosis, from a patient treated with antithyroid drugs. The sequence derives from a man aged 18 to 35 with Graves disease. The CDR3 sequence is CASSAQRSSYEQYF. DNA of the CDR3: TGTGCCAGCAGTGCCCAGCGGAGCTCCTACGAGCAGTACTTC.